What follows describes a single T cell receptor beta chain. The target antigen is unknown. With V trimmed by 4 bases and J by 4 bases, 6 bases remained unmatched. The germline CDR1 and CDR2 sequences are SGHRS and YFSETQ. This CDR3 is built from 15 residues. As it was prepared, the TCRbeta library received unique molecular identifiers. TCRdb recomputed calls from the PCR reads with MiXCR, one row per CDR3 protein. The sample carries 250,000 to 350,000 distinct CDR3 sequences, roughly 25% recorded once. This sample was included in a study of T-cell reconstitution after alpha-beta-depleted transplantation in children. Regarding the study as a whole: Where alpha-beta T cells came from about two months after transplant was reportedly several hundred expanded graft clones.

This sample comprised PBMCs, mostly from graft donor cells, obtained 180 days after TCRalphabeta/CD19-depleted stem cell transplant. V usage is TRBV5-1 and J usage is TRBJ2-1; 9 bases map to TRBD1. The receptor's source is a male patient between 5 and 17 years old who had a stem cell transplant for acute lymphoblastic leukemia, so the T cells may come from the graft donor. CDR3 nucleotide sequence: TGCGCCAGCAGCAGCCGGGACAGGGTATACAATGAGCAGTTCTTC. It specifies CASSSRDRVYNEQFF.